The present T cell receptor (beta chain) was sequenced within a study of shared T cell receptors in the human thymus. CDR3 length equals 11 residues. CDR1 is LNHDA, CDR2 SQIVND, per germline (reference sequence). The V end was cut by 3 bases, the J end by 15 bases, with 12 bases between. The assay was immunoSEQ multiplex PCR, and TCRdb's table has in-frame clones only and misses some. The data hold some 700,000 clones, with roughly 88% observed a single time. The same data also contributed to another study, on human thymus T cells. That paper adds: Resections from corrective heart surgery supplied the thymus tissue.

Sequencing input: thymocytes. This clonotype was obtained from a girl under three years old with a congenital heart defect. The V call is TRBV19, the J call TRBJ2-1, with D tentatively TRBD2 (7 bases). The CDR3 nucleotides read TGTGCCAGTAGTATCGGGGGGCTGAGGTTCTTC. Protein: CASSIGGLRFF.